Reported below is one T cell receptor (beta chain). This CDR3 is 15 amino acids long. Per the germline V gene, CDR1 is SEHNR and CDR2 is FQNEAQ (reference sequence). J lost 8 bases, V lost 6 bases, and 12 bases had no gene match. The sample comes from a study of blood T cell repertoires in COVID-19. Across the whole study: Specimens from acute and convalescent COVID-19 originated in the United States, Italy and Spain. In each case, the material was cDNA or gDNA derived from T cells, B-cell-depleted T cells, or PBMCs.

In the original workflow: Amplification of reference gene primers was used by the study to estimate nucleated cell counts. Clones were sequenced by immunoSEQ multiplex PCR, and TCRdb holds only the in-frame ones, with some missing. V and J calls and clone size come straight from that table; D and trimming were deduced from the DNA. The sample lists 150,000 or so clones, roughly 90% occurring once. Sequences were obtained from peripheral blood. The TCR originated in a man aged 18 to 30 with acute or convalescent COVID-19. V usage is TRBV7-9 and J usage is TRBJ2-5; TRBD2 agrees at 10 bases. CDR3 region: CASRGEGLALYTQYF. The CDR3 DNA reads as TGTGCCAGCAGGGGTGAGGGACTAGCGCTCTACACCCAGTACTTC.